One and the same sample provided the 21 T cell receptor beta chains below, sequenced in a study of CD8+ T cells in alopecia areata. Once RNA had been extracted, it was reverse transcribed into cDNA to act as the sequencing template. Method: immunoSEQ multiplex PCR; TCRdb's copy keeps in-frame clones and lacks some. This table holds some 200,000 clones, 55% to 70% found once. Treatment meaning: oral pan-JAK inhibitor, 5-10 mg twice daily. This sample comprised CD4+ T cells sorted from blood, obtained at week 4, from a patient treated with tofacitinib. These receptors originate from a human donor with alopecia areata.

The V call is TRBV29-1, the J call TRBJ2-1; D call uncertain. Trimming took off 2 bases at V and 6 bases at J, with 11 bases between the two ends. This CDR3 is built from 13 residues. Per germline, CDR1 SQVTM and CDR2 ANQGSEA. DNA for the CDR3: TGCAGCGTTGAACAAGGGTTGGGCAATGAGCAGTTCTTC. Translation gives CSVEQGLGNEQFF.

The genes are TRBV15 and TRBJ2-3; possible D gene TRBD2, 6 bases. V was cut by 4 bases and J by 5 bases, with 19 bases left in between. The CDR3 has 16 residues. Germline CDR1 LNHNV, CDR2 YYDKDF (reference sequence). CDR3 loop: CATSTRLGESGDTQYF. The DNA for the CDR3 is TGTGCCACCAGCACCCGACTAGGAGAGAGTGGAGATACGCAGTATTTT.

The chain couples TRBV15 to TRBJ2-6; D remains unclear. In germline, CDR1 is LNHNV, CDR2 YYDKDF (reference sequence). The CDR3 runs to 15 residues. With 8 bases removed from V and 4 bases from J, the gap between germline ends came to 15 bases. The CDR3: CATANSGSGANVLTF. Written as DNA, the CDR3 is TGTGCCACCGCGAATTCGGGCTCGGGGGCCAACGTCCTGACTTTC.

V and J are TRBV20-1 and TRBJ2-7; 7 bases are shared with TRBD2. CDR1 and CDR2 (germline): DFQATT, SNEGSKA (reference sequence). This CDR3 comprises 11 residues. V gave up 5 bases and J gave up 5 bases; unmatched junction bases: 3. The CDR3 sequence: CSAGDYHEQYF. The CDR3 DNA follows: TGCAGTGCTGGGGACTACCACGAGCAGTACTTC.

In this sample, this clone turned up a few times. The CDR3 loop is CASSVEGNEQFF. CDR3 nucleotides: TGTGCCAGCAGCGTAGAGGGGAATGAGCAGTTCTTC. The V call is TRBV9, the J call TRBJ2-1, with a tentative D call TRBD1 (5 bases). The CDR3 spans 12 residues. Trimming stripped 0 bases from V and 7 bases from J, with 5 bases between. CDR1 and CDR2 from the germline V gene are SGDLS and YYNGEE. Full variable domain (outside the CDR3, taken from reference TRBV9 and TRBJ2-1): DSGVTQTPKHLITATGQRVTLRCSPRSGDLSVYWYQQSLDQGLQFLIQYYNGEERAKGNILERFSAQQFPDLHSELNLSSLELGDSALYFCASSVEGNEQFFGPGTRLTVL.

The chain has TRBV30 and TRBJ1-2; D is unclear. This CDR3 is built from 14 residues. Germline-derived CDR1 and CDR2 are GTSNPN and SVGIG (reference sequence). V lost 0 bases and J lost 1, with 9 bases in between. The CDR3 nucleotides read TGTGCCTGGAGTGTAAACGGAATTAACTATGGCTACACCTTC. This sequence encodes CAWSVNGINYGYTF.

This clone was observed a few times. V is TRBV5-1 and J is TRBJ2-3, with TRBD2 matching 9 bases. Germline V gene lookup returns CDR1 SGHRS and CDR2 YFSETQ. The CDR3 consists of 18 residues. V gave up 0 bases and J gave up 5 bases; unmatched junction bases: 13. The CDR3 region has the DNA TGCGCCAGCAGCTTGGCCTCTCTCGCGGGGGGGCTGATAGATACGCAGTATTTT. Protein: CASSLASLAGGLIDTQYF.

This clone has only a few counts. The chain couples TRBV29-1 to TRBJ2-7, with 9 bases that match TRBD1. Germline CDR1 and CDR2: SQVTM and ANQGSEA. The CDR3 spans 13 residues. J lost 5 bases, V lost 5 bases, and 7 bases had no gene match. CDR3 DNA: TGCAGCGTTTCACAGGGGGCTGGGAACGAGCAGTACTTC. Amino acids: CSVSQGAGNEQYF.

This clone was found a few times. This rearrangement joins TRBV29-1 to TRBJ2-2; D remains unclear. Germline V gene lookup returns CDR1 SQVTM and CDR2 ANQGSEA. Between the trimmed V and J ends, which lost 1 base and 8 bases, there was a span of 8 bases. CDR3 length equals 12 residues. This CDR3 reads CSVEGLSGELFF. The CDR3 nucleotides are TGCAGCGTTGAAGGGCTCAGTGGGGAGCTGTTTTTT.

The J gene is TRBJ1-6, the V gene TRBV30, with TRBD1 as a possible D gene (6 bases). Germline CDR1 and CDR2: GTSNPN and SVGIG (reference sequence). The CDR3 contains 12 residues. V was cut by 7 bases and J by 12 bases, with 16 bases left in between. This CDR3 reads CASYNTGKPLHF. The CDR3 DNA is TGTGCCTCTTATAACACAGGGAAACCCCTCCACTTT. The full variable domain, with the rest looked up from reference TRBV30 and TRBJ1-6, is SQTIHQWPATLVQPVGSPLSLECTVEGTSNPNLYWYRQAAGRGLQLLFYSVGIGQISSEVPQNLSASRPQDRQFILSSKKLLLSDSGFYLCASYNTGKPLHFGNGTRLTVT.

The chain has TRBV5-1 and TRBJ2-1; no clear D gene. The CDR3 loop spans 14 amino acids. Trimming took off 0 bases at V and 6 bases at J, with 10 bases between the two ends. Germline V gene data show CDR1 as SGHRS and CDR2 as YFSETQ. CDR3 amino acids: CASSLAEWGNEQFF. Written as DNA, the CDR3 is TGCGCCAGCAGCTTGGCCGAGTGGGGCAATGAGCAGTTCTTC.

Turning to this clone: Possible read error: a much larger clone is one base away. The genes are TRBV6-6 and TRBJ2-2; D gene uncertain. The CDR3 spans 12 residues. The V end was cut by 4 bases, the J end by 5 bases, with 5 bases between. Germline V lookup: CDR1 MNHNY, CDR2 SVGAGI (reference sequence). Here the CDR3 reads CASSSVTGELFF. For the CDR3, the DNA is TGTGCCAGCAGTTCGGTGACCGGGGAGCTGTTTTTT.

The chain joins TRBV28 to TRBJ1-1; the D is unclear. This CDR3 is built from 18 residues. V was clipped by 2 bases and J by 1 base, with 20 bases between them. From germline, CDR1 is MDHEN and CDR2 SYDVKM. This chain's CDR3 is CASSLGVNGVSENTEAFF. CDR3 DNA sequence: TGTGCCAGCAGTTTAGGGGTAAATGGGGTCTCGGAGAACACTGAAGCTTTCTTT.

The rearrangement uses TRBV29-1 and TRBJ2-7; weak D call: TRBD1 (6 bases). CDR1 is SQVTM, CDR2 ANQGSEA, per germline. The germline V and J ends were trimmed by 7 bases and 2 bases, with 18 bases remaining between them. The CDR3 is 14 residues long. As DNA, the CDR3 is TGCAGCGGTTCTGGGGGCCTACTTACCTACGAGCAGTACTTC. Encoded protein: CSGSGGLLTYEQYF.

This clone was seen a single time. CDR3 loop: CAWSPALDRGLYGYTF. In DNA, the CDR3 is TGTGCCTGGAGTCCCGCCCTGGACAGGGGGCTGTATGGCTACACCTTC. This chain links TRBV30 with TRBJ1-2; TRBD1 agrees at 11 bases. CDR1 is GTSNPN, CDR2 SVGIG, per germline (reference sequence). The CDR3 spans 16 residues. Losses at the gene ends were 2 bases for V and 5 bases for J; bases not matched to a gene: 10.

This clone was recorded only once. This rearrangement joins TRBV13 to TRBJ2-1; D not resolved. Deletions cut 5 bases from V and 10 bases from J, with 12 bases between. The length of the CDR3 is 12 residues. Per the germline V gene, CDR1 is PRHDT and CDR2 is FYEKMQ (reference sequence). The chain's CDR3 is CASSPRSAEQFF. CDR3 DNA sequence: TGTGCCAGCAGCCCTCGATCAGCAGAGCAGTTCTTC.

The V and J genes are TRBV28 and TRBJ2-7; TRBD1 matches 10 bases. The J segment lost 4 bases and the V segment lost 4 bases, leaving 10 bases of the junction unmatched. Germline V lookup: CDR1 MDHEN, CDR2 SYDVKM. The CDR3 is 16 amino acids. The CDR3 protein is CASSSPRDRGWYEQYF. The CDR3, as DNA: TGTGCCAGCAGTTCACCCCGGGACAGGGGATGGTACGAGCAGTACTTC. The full variable domain, rest sourced from reference TRBV28 and TRBJ2-7, is DVKVTQSSRYLVKRTGEKVFLECVQDMDHENMFWYRQDPGLGLRLIYFSYDVKMKEKGDIPEGYSVSREKKERFSLILESASTNQTSMYLCASSSPRDRGWYEQYFGPGTRLTVT.

The chain carries TRBV7-2 and TRBJ1-2, with D possibly being TRBD1 (5 bases). The germline gives CDR1 SGHTA, CDR2 FQGNSA. The V end lost 5 bases, the J end lost 4 bases, and 11 bases lay between the germline ends. This CDR3 has 13 amino acids. Here the CDR3 DNA reads TGTGCCAGCAGCCGCGGACAATCCTATGGCTACACCTTC. Translating gives CASSRGQSYGYTF. The full variable domain, its missing parts supplied by reference TRBV7-2 and TRBJ1-2, is GAGVSQSPSNKVTEKGKDVELRCDPISGHTALYWYRQSLGQGLEFLIYFQGNSAPDKSGLPSDRFSAERTGGSVSTLTIQRTQQEDSAVYLCASSRGQSYGYTFGSGTRLTVV.

The chain recombines TRBV30 with TRBJ1-4, with no clear D. Germline V gene lookup returns CDR1 GTSNPN and CDR2 SVGIG (reference sequence). This CDR3 contains 15 residues. V lost 0 bases and J 4 bases, leaving 12 bases between the germline ends. The CDR3 DNA is TGTGCCTGGAGTGTACCCGGGAGCATTAATGAAAAACTGTTTTTT. Translating it yields CAWSVPGSINEKLFF.

This sequence joins TRBV25-1 and TRBJ2-7, with 8 bases aligning to TRBD1. With 10 bases clipped from V and 2 bases from J, the junction kept 7 bases outside the gene matches. Germline CDR1 is MGHDK and CDR2 is SYGVNS. This CDR3 has 13 amino acids. CDR3 coding DNA: TGTGCCACCCAGACAGGGGATCCCTACGAGCAGTACTTC. Translated: CATQTGDPYEQYF.

This clone appeared a few times. The chain has TRBV30 and TRBJ1-6, with TRBD1 matching 8 bases. With 5 bases clipped from V and 7 bases from J, the junction kept 10 bases outside the gene matches. Germline lookup yields CDR1 GTSNPN and CDR2 SVGIG (reference sequence). The CDR3 consists of 15 residues. The CDR3 spells CAWAPRDRLNSPLHF. The CDR3 DNA reads as TGTGCCTGGGCCCCTCGGGACAGGCTCAATTCACCCCTCCACTTT.